One and the same sample provided the 15 T cell receptor beta chains below, sequenced in a study of blood T cells in healthy people across ages. A sample-barcoded 5' primer and a J-beta primer mix were used in a second PCR of about 6 to 12 cycles. From the 5' RACE reads, TCRdb called clonotypes with MiXCR, one entry per CDR3 protein. The data show 800,000 or so distinct CDR3 sequences, around two thirds seen once. Sequencing was done on a sample of blood. The receptors were sampled from a man aged 30-40 years in good health.

This chain joins TRBV7-2 and TRBJ2-3, with 13 bases aligning to TRBD2. CDR3 size: 16 residues. The V gene's germline CDR1 is SGHTA and CDR2 FQGNSA. The ends lost 11 bases at V and 4 bases at J; junction bases unmatched: 12. The CDR3 spells CASRGGTSGAADTQYF. CDR3 DNA sequence: TGTGCCTCACGCGGGGGGACTAGCGGGGCGGCAGATACGCAGTATTTT.

In its sample, this clonotype was seen a few times. The chain is built from TRBV7-9 and TRBJ2-1, with 11 bases matching TRBD2. CDR1 SEHNR and CDR2 FQNEAQ come from the germline V gene (reference sequence). After removal of 3 bases from V and 8 bases from J, the junction contained 3 bases not matched to a gene. This CDR3 region has 14 residues. In nucleotides, the CDR3 is TGTGCCAGCAGCTTCGGACTAGCGGGTGATGAGCAGTTCTTC. Protein: CASSFGLAGDEQFF.

This clonotype occurred a few times. The rearrangement links TRBV7-2 to TRBJ1-2; D may be TRBD1 (6 bases). CDR3 length: 13 residues. Looked up from germline, CDR1 is SGHTA and CDR2 is FQGNSA. Trimming removed 4 bases at V and 6 bases at J, with 12 bases between. The CDR3 DNA sequence: TGTGCCAGCAGCTCACGGGCAGGGGATGGCTACACCTTC. This translates into CASSSRAGDGYTF.

This clonotype was observed a few times. A much larger clone differs from this one at a single base, so this may be a read error. This chain uses TRBV2 with TRBJ2-7; unclear D gene. The ends were cut back, 4 bases at V and 2 bases at J, with 3 bases in the middle. This CDR3 has 11 amino acids. Germline CDR1 SNHLY, CDR2 FYNNEI. This chain's CDR3 is CASSAPYEQYF. Written as DNA, the CDR3 is TGTGCCAGCAGTGCCCCCTACGAGCAGTACTTC.

The V call is TRBV11-1, the J call TRBJ2-4; either TRBD1 or TRBD2 may supply D (5 bases each). Trimming removed 5 bases at V and 13 bases at J, with 12 bases between. From germline, CDR1 is SGHAT and CDR2 FQDESV (reference sequence). CDR3 length: 11 residues. The CDR3 here is CASSTRGEQYF. DNA of the CDR3: TGTGCCAGCAGCACTAGGGGTGAGCAGTACTTC.

This chain joins TRBV20-1 and TRBJ1-2, with D uncertain. V was cut by 6 bases and J by 5 bases, with 22 bases left in between. From germline, CDR1 is DFQATT and CDR2 SNEGSKA (reference sequence). The CDR3 runs to 15 residues. CDR3 sequence: CSAPEGGLTGYGYTF. Here the CDR3 DNA reads TGCAGTGCCCCCGAAGGAGGCCTCACGGGGTATGGCTACACCTTC.

The chain combines TRBV7-9 with TRBJ2-3; TRBD1 agrees at 7 bases. The V gene end was trimmed by 3 bases and the J gene end by 5 bases; junction bases not matched to a gene: 5. CDR1 and CDR2 (germline): SEHNR, FQNEAQ (reference sequence). The CDR3 sequence is 14 residues long. In DNA form, the CDR3 reads TGTGCCAGCAGCTTCGACAGGGTGAAAGATACGCAGTATTTT. It encodes CASSFDRVKDTQYF. Full variable domain (rest looked up from reference TRBV7-9 and TRBJ2-3): DTGVSQNPRHKITKRGQNVTFRCDPISEHNRLYWYRQTLGQGPEFLTYFQNEAQLEKSRLLSDRFSAERPKGSFSTLEIQRTEQGDSAMYLCASSFDRVKDTQYFGPGTRLTVL.

This clonotype was seen a handful of times. The gene calls are TRBV15 and TRBJ2-3; TRBD2 aligns across 10 bases. V shed 4 bases, J shed 6 bases, and the junction held 10 bases outside the gene matches. The CDR3 totals 16 residues. Germline values: CDR1 LNHNV, CDR2 YYDKDF (reference sequence). The CDR3 here is CATSKVATSGVDTQYF. The CDR3 coding sequence is TGTGCCACCAGCAAGGTAGCCACTAGCGGGGTGGATACGCAGTATTTT.

The chain recombines TRBV7-3 with TRBJ2-6, with D possibly called TRBD1 or TRBD2 (5 bases each). This CDR3 is built from 17 residues. The V gene's germline CDR1 is SGHTA and CDR2 FQGTGA. V lost 5 bases and J lost 1, with 15 bases in between. CDR3 sequence (DNA): TGTGCCAGCAGCCCCTCGGGACGAGTTTCTGGGGCCAACGTCCTGACTTTC. Its translation is CASSPSGRVSGANVLTF.

A few counts support this clonotype. This chain uses TRBV20-1 with TRBJ2-5, with 7 positions matching TRBD1. CDR1 DFQATT and CDR2 SNEGSKA come from the germline V gene (reference sequence). The junction had 20 bases not matched to a gene; V was cut back by 6 bases and J by 7 bases. The CDR3 loop spans 16 amino acids. This CDR3 reads CSARDGTEYFYTTQYF. The DNA of the CDR3 is TGCAGTGCCAGGGACGGGACAGAGTATTTTTATACGACCCAGTACTTC.

The rearrangement joins TRBV5-8 to TRBJ1-2; D call uncertain. Per the germline V gene, CDR1 is SGHTS and CDR2 is YDEGEE. There are 14 residues in the CDR3. V lost 6 bases to trimming and J lost 8 bases, with 20 bases between them. CDR3 protein: CASKPEYRSGGYTF. The CDR3 region has the DNA TGTGCCAGCAAACCCGAGTACCGGTCGGGAGGCTACACCTTC.

As concerns this clonotype: An end of the junction does not agree with germline; a read error may underlie this. The chain joins TRBV20-1 to TRBJ2-1, with D tentatively TRBD2 (5 bases). The CDR3 spans 15 residues. CDR1 is DFQATT, CDR2 SNEGSKA, per germline (reference sequence). The CDR3 sequence: CSAGDTGYSYNEQFF. CDR3 coding DNA: TGCAGTGCTGGAGACACGGGATACTCCTACAATGAGCAGTTCTTC.

The chain has TRBV4-3 and TRBJ2-1; TRBD2 aligns across 11 bases. Germline-derived CDR1 and CDR2 are LGHNA and YSLEER. The CDR3 is made up of 16 amino acids. V shed 4 bases, J shed 2 bases, and the junction held 4 bases outside the gene matches. The CDR3 nucleotides read TGCGCCAGCAGCCGGAATAGCGGGGGGGCCTACAATGAGCAGTTCTTC. Its protein product is CASSRNSGGAYNEQFF.

The chain carries TRBV7-9 and TRBJ2-7, with 10 positions matching TRBD1. V was clipped by 4 bases and J by 5 bases; unmatched bases: 8. Germline V gives CDR1 SEHNR, CDR2 FQNEAQ (reference sequence). The CDR3 totals 15 residues. CDR3 in DNA: TGTGCCAGCAGCTCGCCTTGGGACAGGGGCCACGAGCAGTACTTC. Translation gives CASSSPWDRGHEQYF. Together with reference TRBV7-9 and TRBJ2-7, the CDR3 gives the full variable domain: DTGVSQNPRHKITKRGQNVTFRCDPISEHNRLYWYRQTLGQGPEFLTYFQNEAQLEKSRLLSDRFSAERPKGSFSTLEIQRTEQGDSAMYLCASSSPWDRGHEQYFGPGTRLTVT.

The rearrangement links TRBV5-6 to TRBJ2-7; D is unresolved. CDR1 and CDR2 (germline): SGHDT, YYEEEE. The CDR3 loop spans 12 amino acids. The V gene lost 4 bases and the J gene lost 1 base, with 6 bases spanning the gap. The CDR3 sequence is CASSEESYEQYF. The CDR3 DNA sequence: TGTGCCAGCAGCGAGGAGTCCTACGAGCAGTACTTC.